This T cell receptor beta chain was sequenced in a study of blood T cells in healthy people across ages. Sample-barcoded 5' priming and a J-beta primer mix drove a second PCR of about 6 to 12 cycles. TCRdb analysed the 5' RACE reads with MiXCR anew, one entry per CDR3 protein. The sample includes about 640,000 distinct CDR3 sequences, roughly 50% of them seen just once. CDR1 and CDR2 from the germline V gene are DFQATT and SNEGSKA (reference sequence). This CDR3 region has 15 residues. The V segment lost 6 bases and the J segment 0 bases; nucleotides outside the gene matches: 7. The sequence derives from a man aged 55-75 years in good health. The rearrangement links TRBV20-1 to TRBJ2-3; TRBD2 agrees at 9 bases. Sequenced material: blood. CDR3 region: CSALSLAGSTDTQYF. The CDR3 DNA follows: TGCAGTGCGCTGAGTCTAGCGGGGAGCACAGATACGCAGTATTTT.